The 5 T cell receptor beta chains in this list originate from one sample, sequenced in a study of OX40 agonist ivuxolimab in advanced cancers. The library was generated by the immunoSEQ multiplex PCR assay. TCRdb took this table from immuneACCESS and kept in-frame rearrangements with V and J called. Such tables lack part of the clones; where checked against another copy, unresolved V genes explain under half of the gap, and the rest is unexplained. The sample data list under 65,000 clones, and around 93% of these were observed just once. Together, the top ten hold around 9.3% of the sample. The specimen was CD4+ or CD8+ T cells sorted from blood, collected in a trial of the OX40 agonist ivuxolimab. The receptors were gathered from an adult with an advanced solid tumor such as melanoma, head and neck, liver or kidney cancer.

This CDR3 reads CAWSVVGLGTEAFF. CDR3 sequence (DNA): TGTGCCTGGAGTGTCGTAGGACTGGGCACTGAAGCTTTCTTT. This sequence joins TRBV30 and TRBJ1-1; D is ambiguous. Germline CDR1 is GTSNPN and CDR2 is SVGIG (reference sequence). V shed 0 bases and J shed 4 bases, with 12 bases lying between them. The CDR3 spans 14 residues.

This clone was detected only a few times. V is TRBV5-4 and J is TRBJ1-4; a possible D gene is TRBD1 (5 bases). The V end lost 1 base, the J end lost 7 bases, and 14 bases lay between the germline ends. CDR3 size: 15 residues. From germline, CDR1 is SGHNT and CDR2 YYREEE (reference sequence). In DNA, the CDR3 is TGTGCCAGCAGCTTGAGCACAGGTCTCGGTGAAAAACTGTTTTTT. Its translation is CASSLSTGLGEKLFF. Full variable domain (rest looked up from reference TRBV5-4 and TRBJ1-4): ETGVTQSPTHLIKTRGQQVTLRCSSQSGHNTVSWYQQALGQGPQFIFQYYREEENGRGNFPPRFSGLQFPNYSSELNVNALELDDSALYLCASSLSTGLGEKLFFGSGTQLSVL.

V gene TRBV5-4 combines with J gene TRBJ1-1; D is uncertain. This CDR3 contains 12 residues. Germline V gene lookup returns CDR1 SGHNT and CDR2 YYREEE (reference sequence). With 7 bases removed from V and 1 base from J, the gap between germline ends came to 8 bases. The CDR3 sequence is CASGWANTEAFF. The CDR3 nucleotides are TGTGCCAGCGGATGGGCGAACACTGAAGCTTTCTTT.

This sequence joins TRBV5-5 and TRBJ2-7, with D possibly being TRBD1 (5 bases). With 6 bases removed from V and 2 bases from J, the gap between germline ends came to 18 bases. The germline V gene has CDR1 SGHKS and CDR2 YYEKEE (reference sequence). The CDR3 spans 15 residues. As DNA, the CDR3 is TGTGCCAGCACCCCAGCCTGGACAAGAGCCTACGAGCAGTACTTC. Its translation: CASTPAWTRAYEQYF.

This rearrangement joins TRBV7-3 to TRBJ2-2; 8 bases map to TRBD1. The V gene's germline CDR1 is SGHTA and CDR2 FQGTGA. With V trimmed by 4 bases and J by 6 bases, 10 bases remained unmatched. The CDR3 totals 16 residues. The CDR3 is CASSSNSQGAAGELFF. In DNA form, the CDR3 reads TGTGCCAGCAGCTCCAACTCTCAGGGGGCCGCCGGGGAGCTGTTTTTT.